The 18 T cell receptor beta chains below all came from one sample that was sequenced in a study of T cell responses to AZD1222 COVID-19 vaccine. This table comes from immunoSEQ multiplex PCR, and its TCRdb copy is limited to in-frame clones, with some not included. This sample has more than 70,000 clones, with 65% to 90% found just once. The material sequenced was peripheral blood, taken on day 0 of AZD1222 vaccination. The receptors were gathered from an adult in good health.

The rearrangement joins TRBV14 to TRBJ2-2, with D perhaps TRBD1 (6 bases). The CDR3 has 15 amino acids. The V end was cut by 3 bases, the J end by 7 bases, with 15 bases between. CDR1 is SGHDN and CDR2 is FVKESK in the germline V gene. Written as DNA, the CDR3 is TGTGCCAGCAGCCAGATTCAGGGGACAAGCGGGGAGCTGTTTTTT. It translates to CASSQIQGTSGELFF.

The chain links TRBV7-2 to TRBJ2-7, with D tentatively TRBD2 (5 bases). Germline values: CDR1 SGHTA, CDR2 FQGNSA. V lost 3 bases and J lost 2, with 14 bases in between. This CDR3 contains 15 residues. This CDR3 is CASSFEGFSPYEQYF. The CDR3 bases are TGTGCCAGCAGCTTTGAGGGCTTCTCTCCCTACGAGCAGTACTTC.

There are a few counts of this clone. This chain uses TRBV2 with TRBJ2-7; 7 nucleotides agree with TRBD1. Germline CDR1 reads SNHLY; CDR2 reads FYNNEI. The CDR3 length is 15 residues. After removal of 3 bases from V and 1 base from J, the junction contained 6 bases not matched to a gene. CDR3 region: CASSDMAGGSYEQYF. The CDR3 DNA reads TGTGCCAGCAGTGATATGGCAGGGGGTTCCTACGAGCAGTACTTC. The full variable domain, completed using reference TRBV2 and TRBJ2-7, is EPEVTQTPSHQVTQMGQEVILRCVPISNHLYFYWYRQILGQKVEFLVSFYNNEISEKSEIFDDQFSVERPDGSNFTLKIRSTKLEDSAMYFCASSDMAGGSYEQYFGPGTRLTVT.

The V gene is TRBV28, the J gene TRBJ1-3, with 7 bases identical to TRBD1. Germline CDR1 is MDHEN and CDR2 is SYDVKM. Trimming at V came to 9 bases and at J to 1 base, leaving 9 bases not matched to a gene. The CDR3 is 15 residues long. The DNA of the CDR3 is TGTGCCAGTCTCGACAGGGTGTTATCTGGAAACACCATATATTTT. Protein product: CASLDRVLSGNTIYF.

The V and J genes are TRBV7-3 and TRBJ2-1, with 8 bases lining up with TRBD2. V lost 0 bases and J lost 4; bases outside the gene matches: 2. CDR1 is SGHTA, CDR2 FQGTGA, per germline. This CDR3 spans 15 amino acids. This CDR3 reads CASSLTGTRYNEQFF. The CDR3 nucleotides read TGTGCCAGCAGCTTAACGGGGACTAGATACAATGAGCAGTTCTTC.

Comment on this clone: This CDR3 is also generated by other DNA sequences in the sample. The chain employs TRBV27 and TRBJ2-3; D is undetermined. This CDR3 contains 12 residues. The germline CDR1 and CDR2 sequences are MNHEY and SMNVEV (reference sequence). V lost 5 bases and J 2 bases, leaving 5 bases between the germline ends. The CDR3 sequence is CASSLLTDTQYF. The DNA for the CDR3 is TGTGCCAGCAGTCTTCTCACAGATACGCAGTATTTT.

V and J are TRBV12-3 or TRBV12-4 and TRBJ1-5, with D hard to call. V lost 3 bases, J lost 7 bases, and 10 bases lay in between. The CDR3 sequence is 13 residues long. The CDR3 bases are TGTGCCAGCAGTTTTTCCCGCGGACAGCCCCAGCATTTT. It translates to CASSFSRGQPQHF.

V gene TRBV5-6 combines with J gene TRBJ1-2; D not resolved. V was cut by 4 bases and J by 7 bases, with 14 bases left in between. The germline CDR1 and CDR2 sequences are SGHDT and YYEEEE. The CDR3 sequence is 13 residues long. The CDR3: CASSHQTLSGYTF. In DNA, the CDR3 is TGTGCCAGCAGCCATCAAACCCTTTCTGGCTACACCTTC.

The rearrangement joins TRBV5-1 to TRBJ2-7; possibly TRBD1 for D (7 bases). V lost 0 bases, J lost 3 bases, and 16 bases lay in between. CDR1 SGHRS and CDR2 YFSETQ come from the germline V gene. The CDR3 has 16 amino acids. As DNA, the CDR3 is TGCGCCAGCAGCTTGGACGTTGGAGGGGGCTACTACGAGCAGTACTTC. Encoded protein: CASSLDVGGGYYEQYF.

This chain connects TRBV2 to TRBJ2-1, with 13 bases fitting TRBD2. V was pared by 6 bases and J by 10 bases, with 6 bases of the junction left unmatched. This CDR3 region has 14 residues. Germline assignment: CDR1 SNHLY and CDR2 FYNNEI. CDR3 region: CASRGGLAGVEQFF. CDR3 coding DNA: TGTGCCAGCAGGGGAGGACTAGCGGGAGTCGAGCAGTTCTTC.

The chain has TRBV7-8 and TRBJ1-4; TRBD1 aligns across 8 bases. V gave up 6 bases and J gave up 6 bases; unmatched junction bases: 3. Germline CDR1 is SGHVS and CDR2 is FQNEAQ. The CDR3 length is 13 residues. Here the CDR3 reads CASSRTGYEKLFF. Here the CDR3 DNA reads TGTGCCAGCAGTCGGACAGGGTATGAAAAACTGTTTTTT. Looking up the rest from reference TRBV7-8 and TRBJ1-4 gives the full variable domain: GAGVSQSPRYKVAKRGQDVALRCDPISGHVSLFWYQQALGQGPEFLTYFQNEAQLDKSGLPSDRFFAERPEGSVSTLKIQRTQQEDSAVYLCASSRTGYEKLFFGSGTQLSVL.

This chain links TRBV4-2 with TRBJ2-7, with D uncertain. This CDR3 has 12 residues. Germline V gene data show CDR1 as LGHNA and CDR2 as YNFKEQ. Trimming pared 0 bases from V and 4 bases from J, leaving 4 bases between. The CDR3 loop reads CASSQEGYEQYF. For the CDR3, the DNA is TGTGCCAGCAGCCAAGAGGGGTACGAGCAGTACTTC.

J is TRBJ2-1 and V is TRBV24-1, with 10 bases fitting TRBD2. The germline V gene encodes CDR1 KGHDR and CDR2 SFDVKD. CDR3 length: 14 residues. The ends lost 5 bases at V and 8 bases at J; junction bases unmatched: 5. The CDR3 sequence is CATSVAGGSDEQFF. For the CDR3, the DNA is TGTGCCACCAGTGTAGCGGGAGGTTCCGATGAGCAGTTCTTC.

The chain recombines TRBV27 with TRBJ1-1; perhaps TRBD1 as D (5 bases). Germline loops: CDR1 MNHEY, CDR2 SMNVEV (reference sequence). The CDR3 contains 13 residues. V lost 2 bases, J lost 1 base, and 5 bases lay in between. Here the CDR3 reads CASSLRGNTEAFF. As DNA, the CDR3 is TGTGCCAGCAGTTTAAGGGGGAACACTGAAGCTTTCTTT.

This chain uses TRBV27 with TRBJ1-1; D might be TRBD1 (5 bases). Germline assignment: CDR1 MNHEY and CDR2 SMNVEV (reference sequence). CDR3 length: 14 residues. Trimming took off 8 bases at V and 11 bases at J, with 24 bases between the two ends. The CDR3 nucleotides are TGTGCCAGCGGCAAGAGGGGCTTGGTGTTGGATGCTTTCTTT. Translation: CASGKRGLVLDAFF.

The chain uses TRBV19 and TRBJ2-2; D not certain. Per germline, CDR1 LNHDA and CDR2 SQIVND (reference sequence). The length of the CDR3 is 14 residues. V was clipped by 2 bases and J by 6 bases, with 10 bases between them. This chain's CDR3 is CASSINSFPGELFF. CDR3 DNA: TGTGCCAGTAGTATAAACAGCTTTCCCGGGGAGCTGTTTTTT. Full variable domain (remainder filled in from reference TRBV19 and TRBJ2-2): DGGITQSPKYLFRKEGQNVTLSCEQNLNHDAMYWYRQDPGQGLRLIYYSQIVNDFQKGDIAEGYSVSREKKESFPLTVTSAQKNPTAFYLCASSINSFPGELFFGEGSRLTVL.

The V call is TRBV11-3, the J call TRBJ2-5, with TRBD1 matching over 10 bases. The germline gives CDR1 SGHNT, CDR2 YENEEA. V shed 5 bases, J shed 5 bases, and the junction held 5 bases outside the gene matches. This CDR3 has 14 amino acids. CDR3 protein: CASSPRQGAETQYF. CDR3 DNA sequence: TGTGCCAGCAGCCCGAGACAGGGGGCGGAGACCCAGTACTTC.

This sequence joins TRBV27 and TRBJ1-5; D might be TRBD1 (6 bases). Per the germline V gene, CDR1 is MNHEY and CDR2 is SMNVEV (reference sequence). The CDR3 contains 17 residues. V was pared by 4 bases and J by 1 base, with 17 bases between. The CDR3 DNA follows: TGTGCCAGCAGTTCATACCAGGGGTTTCAAAGCAATCAGCCCCAGCATTTT. Encoded protein: CASSSYQGFQSNQPQHF.